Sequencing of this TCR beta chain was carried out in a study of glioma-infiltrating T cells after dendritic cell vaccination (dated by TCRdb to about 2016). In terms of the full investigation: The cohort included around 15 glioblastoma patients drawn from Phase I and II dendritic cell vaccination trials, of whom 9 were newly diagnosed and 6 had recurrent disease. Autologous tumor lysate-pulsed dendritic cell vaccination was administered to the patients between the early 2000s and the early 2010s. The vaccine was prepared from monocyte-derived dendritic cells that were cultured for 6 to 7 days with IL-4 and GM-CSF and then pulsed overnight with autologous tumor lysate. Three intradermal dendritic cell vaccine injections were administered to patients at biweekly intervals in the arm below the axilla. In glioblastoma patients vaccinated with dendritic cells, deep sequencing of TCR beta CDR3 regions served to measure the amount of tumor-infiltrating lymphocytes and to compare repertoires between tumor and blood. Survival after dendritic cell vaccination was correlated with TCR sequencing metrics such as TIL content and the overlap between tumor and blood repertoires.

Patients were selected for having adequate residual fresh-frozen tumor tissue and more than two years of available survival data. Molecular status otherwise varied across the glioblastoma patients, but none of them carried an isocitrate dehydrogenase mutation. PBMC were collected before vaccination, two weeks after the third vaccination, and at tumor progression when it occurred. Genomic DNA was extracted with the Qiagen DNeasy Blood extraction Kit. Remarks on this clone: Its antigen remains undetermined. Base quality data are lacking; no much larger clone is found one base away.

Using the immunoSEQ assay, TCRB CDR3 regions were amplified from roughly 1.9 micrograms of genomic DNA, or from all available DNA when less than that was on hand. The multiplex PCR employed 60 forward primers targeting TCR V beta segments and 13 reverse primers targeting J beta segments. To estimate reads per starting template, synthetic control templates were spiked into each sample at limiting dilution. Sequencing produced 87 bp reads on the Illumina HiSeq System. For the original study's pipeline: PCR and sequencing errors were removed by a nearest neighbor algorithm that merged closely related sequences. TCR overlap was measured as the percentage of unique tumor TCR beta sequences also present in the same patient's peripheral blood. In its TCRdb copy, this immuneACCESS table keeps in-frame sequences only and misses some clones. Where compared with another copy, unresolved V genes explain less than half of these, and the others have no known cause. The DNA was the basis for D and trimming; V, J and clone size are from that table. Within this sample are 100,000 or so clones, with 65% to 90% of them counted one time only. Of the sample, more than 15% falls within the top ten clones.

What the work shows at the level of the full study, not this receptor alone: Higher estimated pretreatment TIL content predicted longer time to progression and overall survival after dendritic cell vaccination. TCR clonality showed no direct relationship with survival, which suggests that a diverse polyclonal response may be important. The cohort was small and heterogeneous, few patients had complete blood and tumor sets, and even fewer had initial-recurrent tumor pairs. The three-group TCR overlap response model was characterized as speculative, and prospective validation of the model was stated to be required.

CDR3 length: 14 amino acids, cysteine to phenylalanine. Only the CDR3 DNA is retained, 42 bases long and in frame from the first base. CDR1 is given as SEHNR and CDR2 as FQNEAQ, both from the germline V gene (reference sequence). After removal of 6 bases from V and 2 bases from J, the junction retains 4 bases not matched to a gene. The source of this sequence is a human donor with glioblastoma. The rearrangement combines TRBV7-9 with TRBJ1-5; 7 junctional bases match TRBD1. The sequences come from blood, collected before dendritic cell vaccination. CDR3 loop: CASSLDRGNQPQHF. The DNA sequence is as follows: TGTGCCAGCAGTCTAGACAGGGGCAATCAGCCCCAGCATTTT.